The clone carrying this T cell receptor (beta chain) was found a few times. The antigen remains undetermined. This clone may be a read error of a much larger clone one base away. The conserved closing phenylalanine or tryptophan is absent in this CDR3, likely reflecting a read error. The entry originates in a study of tumor and adjacent non-tumor tissue in lung cancer. Findings of the study overall: Tumor tissue had significantly higher TCR diversity than normal lung.

CDR1 and CDR2 (germline): MDHEN, SYDVKM. The CDR3 is 12 amino acids. Trimming pared 4 bases from V and 5 bases from J, leaving 9 bases between. RNA was extracted from bulk tissue without any cell sorting. A modified ARM-PCR protocol with three rounds of nested PCR amplified TCRbeta. TCRdb re-called the multiplex PCR reads through MiXCR, storing one row per CDR3 protein. The sample has 90,000 to 130,000 distinct CDR3 sequences; over 70% are singletons. The sequencing sample was made of lung tumor tissue. The J gene is TRBJ2-7, the V gene TRBV28; D is unclear. The sequence came from a man between 65 and 79 years old with non-small cell lung cancer. CDR3 bases: TGTGCCAGCAGTTCGGGCGACAACGAGCAGTACCTC. Translated, it gives CASSSGDNEQYL.